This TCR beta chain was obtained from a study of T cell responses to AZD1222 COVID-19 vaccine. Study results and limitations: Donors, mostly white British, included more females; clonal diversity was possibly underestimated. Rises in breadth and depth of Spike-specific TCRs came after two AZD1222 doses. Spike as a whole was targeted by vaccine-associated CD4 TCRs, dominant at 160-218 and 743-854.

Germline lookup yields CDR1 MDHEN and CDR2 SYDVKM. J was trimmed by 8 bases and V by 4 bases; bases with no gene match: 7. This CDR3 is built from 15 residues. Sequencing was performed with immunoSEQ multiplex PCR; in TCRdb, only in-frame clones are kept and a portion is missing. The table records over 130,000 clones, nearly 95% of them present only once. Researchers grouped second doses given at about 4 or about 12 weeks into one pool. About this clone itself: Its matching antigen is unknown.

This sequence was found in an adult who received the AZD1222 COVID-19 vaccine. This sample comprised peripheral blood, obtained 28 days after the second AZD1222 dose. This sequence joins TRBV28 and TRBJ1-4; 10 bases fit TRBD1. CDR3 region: CASSSSGTGDEKLFF. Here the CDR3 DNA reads TGTGCCAGCAGTTCTTCCGGGACAGGGGACGAAAAACTGTTTTTT.